The rows below give T cell receptor beta chains drawn from one sample of a study of T cell responses to AZD1222 COVID-19 vaccine. Profiled with immunoSEQ multiplex PCR; TCRdb holds only in-frame clones, not every one. The sample contains 85,000 to 90,000 clones, over 85% of which appear only once. Sequenced here: peripheral blood, sampled on day 0 of AZD1222 vaccination. The origin of the receptors is an adult in good health. Both conserved end residues are part of each CDR3. The order of the fields is CDR3 protein, CDR3 DNA, D gene, clone size, J gene, V gene. A D gene is named only where the DNA matches it firmly. Clone sizes are given selectively: once, few, many, or a class where the clone is expanded.

cdr3_aa: CASSSGLAKSTDTQYF; cdr3_nt: TGTGCCAGCAGCTCGGGACTAGCGAAAAGCACAGATACGCAGTATTTT; d_call: TRBD2; clone_size: NA; j_call: TRBJ2-3; v_call: TRBV7-6
cdr3_aa: CASSQVGEQFF; cdr3_nt: TGTGCCAGCAGCCAAGTTGGGGAGCAGTTCTTC; d_call: NA; clone_size: NA; j_call: TRBJ2-1; v_call: TRBV14
cdr3_aa: CASSQGRDNSPLHF; cdr3_nt: TGTGCCAGCAGCCAGGGACGGGATAATTCACCCCTCCACTTT; d_call: NA; clone_size: NA; j_call: TRBJ1-6; v_call: TRBV6-5
cdr3_aa: CASSSLKIQHGTPLHF; cdr3_nt: TGTGCCAGCAGCTCACTAAAAATACAACATGGTACACCCCTCCACTTT; d_call: NA; clone_size: NA; j_call: TRBJ1-6; v_call: TRBV4-2
cdr3_aa: CSAGDTNYGYTF; cdr3_nt: TGCAGCGCCGGGGACACCAACTATGGCTACACCTTC; d_call: NA; clone_size: NA; j_call: TRBJ1-2; v_call: TRBV29-1
cdr3_aa: CSVERSNTEAFF; cdr3_nt: TGCAGCGTTGAGCGGAGTAACACTGAAGCTTTCTTT; d_call: NA; clone_size: NA; j_call: TRBJ1-1; v_call: TRBV29-1
cdr3_aa: CASSERKGGETQYF; cdr3_nt: TGTGCCAGCAGTGAACGGAAGGGTGGGGAGACCCAGTACTTC; d_call: NA; clone_size: NA; j_call: TRBJ2-5; v_call: TRBV6-1
cdr3_aa: CASSLDQGLEAFF; cdr3_nt: TGTGCCAGCAGCTTAGATCAGGGCCTAGAAGCTTTCTTT; d_call: NA; clone_size: NA; j_call: TRBJ1-1; v_call: TRBV11-2
cdr3_aa: CASSQTLAGVRQYF; cdr3_nt: TGTGCCAGCAGCCAAACCCTAGCGGGAGTACGGCAGTACTTC; d_call: TRBD2; clone_size: NA; j_call: TRBJ2-7; v_call: TRBV14
cdr3_aa: CASTRDSTKNIQYF; cdr3_nt: TGCGCCAGTACCCGGGACTCAACCAAAAACATTCAGTACTTC; d_call: NA; clone_size: once; j_call: TRBJ2-4; v_call: TRBV5-1
cdr3_aa: CAWSVLGSSEQYF; cdr3_nt: TGTGCCTGGAGTGTACTAGGCTCATCCGAGCAGTACTTC; d_call: NA; clone_size: NA; j_call: TRBJ2-7; v_call: TRBV30
cdr3_aa: CASSSSGLGELFF; cdr3_nt: TGTGCCAGCAGTTCTAGCGGGCTCGGGGAGCTGTTTTTT; d_call: TRBD2; clone_size: once; j_call: TRBJ2-2; v_call: TRBV12-3/TRBV12-4
cdr3_aa: CASSLRDWDYGYTF; cdr3_nt: TGTGCCAGCAGCCTCAGGGACTGGGACTATGGCTACACCTTC; d_call: NA; clone_size: NA; j_call: TRBJ1-2; v_call: TRBV2
cdr3_aa: CASSLIGYSMYF; cdr3_nt: TGTGCCAGCAGTTTGATTGGCTACTCAATGTACTTC; d_call: NA; clone_size: NA; j_call: TRBJ2-7; v_call: TRBV12-3/TRBV12-4
cdr3_aa: CAWRRIRGQTNEKLFF; cdr3_nt: TGTGCCTGGAGGAGAATCCGGGGGCAAACTAATGAAAAACTGTTTTTT; d_call: NA; clone_size: NA; j_call: TRBJ1-4; v_call: TRBV30
cdr3_aa: CASLMGSNQPQHF; cdr3_nt: TGTGCCAGCCTGATGGGGAGCAATCAGCCCCAGCATTTT; d_call: NA; clone_size: NA; j_call: TRBJ1-5; v_call: TRBV7-2
cdr3_aa: CASSRMRFSTDTQYF; cdr3_nt: TGTGCCAGCAGCCGAATGCGCTTCAGCACAGATACGCAGTATTTT; d_call: NA; clone_size: NA; j_call: TRBJ2-3; v_call: TRBV11-2
cdr3_aa: CASTPIITSANNEKLFF; cdr3_nt: TGTGCCAGCACGCCCATTATTACAAGCGCTAATAATGAAAAACTGTTTTTT; d_call: NA; clone_size: NA; j_call: TRBJ1-4; v_call: TRBV5-5
cdr3_aa: CASRRAGQNTGELFF; cdr3_nt: TGTGCCAGCAGACGAGCGGGGCAAAACACCGGGGAGCTGTTTTTT; d_call: TRBD2; clone_size: NA; j_call: TRBJ2-2; v_call: TRBV27
cdr3_aa: CASSLGTGREFGNTEAFF; cdr3_nt: TGTGCCAGCAGCTTAGGGACAGGGCGGGAATTTGGTAACACTGAAGCTTTCTTT; d_call: TRBD1; clone_size: NA; j_call: TRBJ1-1; v_call: TRBV5-5
cdr3_aa: CASSDTGNSPLHF; cdr3_nt: TGTGCCAGCAGTGACACCGGGAATTCACCCCTCCACTTT; d_call: NA; clone_size: NA; j_call: TRBJ1-6; v_call: TRBV6-4
cdr3_aa: CASSMASGSQETQYF; cdr3_nt: TGCGCCAGCAGTATGGCTAGCGGGTCCCAAGAGACCCAGTACTTC; d_call: TRBD2; clone_size: NA; j_call: TRBJ2-5; v_call: TRBV10-1
cdr3_aa: CASSFTAQRTDTQYF; cdr3_nt: TGTGCCAGCAGCTTCACAGCACAGAGGACAGATACGCAGTATTTT; d_call: NA; clone_size: once; j_call: TRBJ2-3; v_call: TRBV7-9
cdr3_aa: CASSLVGRLAGATGELFF; cdr3_nt: TGTGCCAGCAGCTTAGTGGGGCGGCTAGCGGGGGCCACCGGGGAGCTGTTTTTT; d_call: TRBD2; clone_size: NA; j_call: TRBJ2-2; v_call: TRBV7-2
cdr3_aa: CSVRPGHEQFF; cdr3_nt: TGCAGCGTCCGACCGGGGCATGAGCAGTTCTTC; d_call: NA; clone_size: once; j_call: TRBJ2-1; v_call: TRBV29-1
cdr3_aa: CASSPRQGANYGYTF; cdr3_nt: TGTGCCAGCAGCCCCCGGCAGGGGGCGAACTATGGCTACACCTTC; d_call: TRBD1; clone_size: NA; j_call: TRBJ1-2; v_call: TRBV9
cdr3_aa: CASSHRGSSYNSPLHF; cdr3_nt: TGTGCCAGCAGCCACCGCGGGAGCTCCTATAATTCACCCCTCCACTTT; d_call: NA; clone_size: NA; j_call: TRBJ1-6; v_call: TRBV12-1
cdr3_aa: CATSEPEGAQYF; cdr3_nt: TGTGCCACCAGTGAACCCGAGGGTGCGCAGTATTTT; d_call: NA; clone_size: NA; j_call: TRBJ2-3; v_call: TRBV24-1
cdr3_aa: CASSGGISGNTIYF; cdr3_nt: TGTGCCAGCAGCGGGGGCATCTCTGGAAACACCATATATTTT; d_call: NA; clone_size: NA; j_call: TRBJ1-3; v_call: TRBV9
cdr3_aa: CASSQRGGFSYEQYF; cdr3_nt: TGTGCCAGCAGCCAAAGGGGGGGATTCTCCTACGAGCAGTACTTC; d_call: NA; clone_size: NA; j_call: TRBJ2-7; v_call: TRBV3-1/TRBV3-2
cdr3_aa: CASSTPGGGYEQYF; cdr3_nt: TGTGCCAGCAGCACCCCAGGGGGCGGGTACGAGCAGTACTTC; d_call: TRBD1; clone_size: NA; j_call: TRBJ2-7; v_call: TRBV5-6
cdr3_aa: CASSPSGGAGEQFF; cdr3_nt: TGTGCCAGCTCACCTAGCGGGGGGGCAGGTGAGCAGTTCTTC; d_call: TRBD2; clone_size: NA; j_call: TRBJ2-1; v_call: TRBV18
cdr3_aa: CASSQGPDRGGQPQHF; cdr3_nt: TGTGCCAGCAGCCAAGGCCCAGACAGGGGGGGTCAGCCCCAGCATTTT; d_call: TRBD1; clone_size: NA; j_call: TRBJ1-5; v_call: TRBV4-2
cdr3_aa: CASSSTGELFF; cdr3_nt: TGCGCCAGCAGCTCCACCGGGGAGCTGTTTTTT; d_call: NA; clone_size: NA; j_call: TRBJ2-2; v_call: TRBV5-1
cdr3_aa: CATSRTRGGNQPQHF; cdr3_nt: TGTGCCACCAGCAGAACCCGGGGAGGCAATCAGCCCCAGCATTTT; d_call: NA; clone_size: NA; j_call: TRBJ1-5; v_call: TRBV15
cdr3_aa: CASRKRESYNEQFF; cdr3_nt: TGTGCCAGCAGGAAGCGGGAGTCCTACAATGAGCAGTTCTTC; d_call: TRBD2; clone_size: NA; j_call: TRBJ2-1; v_call: TRBV6-5
cdr3_aa: CASSLDSQSTYEQYF; cdr3_nt: TGTGCCAGCAGCTTAGATAGTCAGAGCACTTACGAGCAGTACTTC; d_call: NA; clone_size: NA; j_call: TRBJ2-7; v_call: TRBV11-2
cdr3_aa: CAWRDVGVSGYTF; cdr3_nt: TGTGCCTGGAGAGATGTGGGTGTGAGTGGCTACACCTTC; d_call: NA; clone_size: NA; j_call: TRBJ1-2; v_call: TRBV30
cdr3_aa: CASVSPAQETQYF; cdr3_nt: TGTGCCAGCGTCTCCCCGGCCCAAGAGACCCAGTACTTC; d_call: NA; clone_size: NA; j_call: TRBJ2-5; v_call: TRBV7-2
cdr3_aa: CASSEGHTEAFF; cdr3_nt: TGTGCCAGCAGTGAAGGCCACACTGAAGCTTTCTTT; d_call: NA; clone_size: NA; j_call: TRBJ1-1; v_call: TRBV25-1
cdr3_aa: CASSQVRQGPNSPLHF; cdr3_nt: TGCGCCAGCAGCCAAGTTCGACAGGGTCCCAATTCACCCCTCCACTTT; d_call: TRBD1; clone_size: NA; j_call: TRBJ1-6; v_call: TRBV4-1
cdr3_aa: CASSSRDRGGTEAFF; cdr3_nt: TGCGCCAGCAGCTCCCGGGACAGGGGGGGCACTGAAGCTTTCTTT; d_call: TRBD1; clone_size: NA; j_call: TRBJ1-1; v_call: TRBV5-1
cdr3_aa: CASGQGFMGNQPQHF; cdr3_nt: TGTGCCAGCGGCCAGGGTTTCATGGGCAATCAGCCCCAGCATTTT; d_call: NA; clone_size: NA; j_call: TRBJ1-5; v_call: TRBV27
cdr3_aa: CASSPRDYSGQPQHF; cdr3_nt: TGTGCCAGTAGCCCCAGGGATTATAGCGGTCAGCCCCAGCATTTT; d_call: NA; clone_size: NA; j_call: TRBJ1-5; v_call: TRBV19
cdr3_aa: CASSLAGNTEAFF; cdr3_nt: TGTGCCAGCAGCTTAGCAGGGAACACTGAAGCTTTCTTT; d_call: NA; clone_size: NA; j_call: TRBJ1-1; v_call: TRBV11-2
cdr3_aa: CAWRPGTPRDQYF; cdr3_nt: TGTGCCTGGAGGCCCGGGACTCCGCGGGACCAGTACTTC; d_call: NA; clone_size: NA; j_call: TRBJ2-5; v_call: TRBV30
cdr3_aa: CASTLGGIGYTF; cdr3_nt: TGTGCCAGTACCCTGGGGGGAATTGGCTACACCTTC; d_call: NA; clone_size: NA; j_call: TRBJ1-2; v_call: TRBV19